These 8 T cell receptor beta chains share one sample of origin, sequenced in a study of patients and donors after allogeneic stem cell transplantation. A single record per CDR3 protein comes from TCRdb applying MiXCR to the RT-PCR reads. The repertoire holds tens of thousands of distinct CDR3 sequences, with more than 20% as singletons. Sequencing used blood, either unsorted or a sorted T cell fraction (not recorded which). These receptors all stem from a human donor who was either an allogeneic HSCT recipient or a stem cell or donor lymphocyte infusion donor (not recorded which). It is not recorded whose cells these are; they may come from a transplant donor.

The gene calls are TRBV11-3 and TRBJ2-1; 10 bases are shared with TRBD1. Germline assignment: CDR1 SGHNT and CDR2 YENEEA. The CDR3 has 17 residues. The V and J ends lost 5 bases and 5 bases, in that order; junction bases with no gene match: 12. CDR3: CASSHKFGQGDHNEQFF. The CDR3, as DNA: TGTGCCAGCAGCCATAAATTCGGACAGGGGGACCACAATGAGCAGTTCTTC.

This chain joins TRBV15 and TRBJ1-5, with D tentatively TRBD1 (5 bases). CDR1 is LNHNV, CDR2 YYDKDF, per germline (reference sequence). The CDR3 is made up of 14 amino acids. V lost 3 bases to trimming and J lost 4 bases, with 10 bases between them. This chain's CDR3 is CATSSATGNQPQHF. CDR3 nucleotides: TGTGCCACCAGCAGTGCTACAGGAAATCAGCCCCAGCATTTT.

This clonotype has only a few counts. The J gene is TRBJ1-1, the V gene TRBV9; D unclear. Germline V lookup: CDR1 SGDLS, CDR2 YYNGEE. With 0 bases removed from V and 0 bases from J, the gap between germline ends came to 6 bases. CDR3 length: 14 amino acids. CDR3 loop: CASSVEGLNTEAFF. The DNA for the CDR3 is TGTGCCAGCAGCGTAGAAGGATTGAACACTGAAGCTTTCTTT.

This clonotype turned up a few times. The V gene is TRBV15, the J gene TRBJ1-5, with D maybe TRBD1 (5 bases). The CDR3 spans 15 residues. V shed 5 bases and J shed 4 bases, with 15 bases lying between them. Germline CDR1 reads LNHNV; CDR2 reads YYDKDF (reference sequence). This CDR3 is CATSFRGPGNQPQHF. As DNA, the CDR3 is TGTGCCACCAGCTTCCGGGGCCCTGGGAATCAGCCCCAGCATTTT.

This clonotype was observed at least ten times. V is TRBV12-3 or TRBV12-4 and J is TRBJ1-2; no reliable D call. The CDR3 is 11 amino acids. Trimming pared 1 base from V and 8 bases from J, leaving 5 bases between. CDR3 region: CASSLGGGYTF. The CDR3 nucleotides are TGTGCCAGCAGTTTAGGGGGAGGCTACACCTTC.

The chain uses TRBV4-3 and TRBJ1-6; TRBD1 agrees at 12 bases. Germline V gene sequence: CDR1 LGHNA, CDR2 YSLEER. The CDR3 runs to 16 residues. J gave up 7 bases and V 5 bases, and 6 bases lay outside the gene matches. CDR3 bases: TGCGCCAGCAGCAGGGACAGGGGGCGGATAAATTCACCCCTCCACTTT. It translates to CASSRDRGRINSPLHF.

This clonotype has a handful of counts. V and J are TRBV7-9 and TRBJ2-5; unclear D gene. This CDR3 spans 12 amino acids. Germline V gene lookup returns CDR1 SEHNR and CDR2 FQNEAQ (reference sequence). Trimming stripped 5 bases from V and 3 bases from J, with 7 bases between. As DNA, the CDR3 is TGTGCCAGCAGCCGGGTAGAAGAGACCCAGTACTTC. Its translation: CASSRVEETQYF.

This clonotype was recorded many times. This sequence joins TRBV28 and TRBJ1-2; the D is unclear. V shed 7 bases and J shed 1 base, with 10 bases lying between them. There are 13 residues in the CDR3. Germline lookup yields CDR1 MDHEN and CDR2 SYDVKM. This chain's CDR3 is CASTPEGNYGYTF. CDR3 DNA: TGTGCCAGCACCCCGGAGGGTAACTATGGCTACACCTTC.